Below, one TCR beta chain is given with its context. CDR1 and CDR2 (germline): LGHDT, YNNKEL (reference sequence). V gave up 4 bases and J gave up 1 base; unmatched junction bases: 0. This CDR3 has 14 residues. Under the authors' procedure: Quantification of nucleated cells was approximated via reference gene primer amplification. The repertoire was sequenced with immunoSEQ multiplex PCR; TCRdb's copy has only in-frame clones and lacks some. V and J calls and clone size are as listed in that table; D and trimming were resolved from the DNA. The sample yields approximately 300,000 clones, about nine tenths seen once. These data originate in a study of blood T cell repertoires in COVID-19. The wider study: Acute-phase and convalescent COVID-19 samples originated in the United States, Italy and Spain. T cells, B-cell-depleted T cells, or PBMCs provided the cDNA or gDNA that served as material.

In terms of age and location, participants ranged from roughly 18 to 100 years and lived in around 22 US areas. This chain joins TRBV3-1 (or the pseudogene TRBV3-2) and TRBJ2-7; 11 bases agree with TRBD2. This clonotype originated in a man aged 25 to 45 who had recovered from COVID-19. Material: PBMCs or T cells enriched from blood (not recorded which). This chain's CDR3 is CASSPSGGSYEQYF. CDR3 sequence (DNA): TGTGCCAGCAGCCCTAGCGGGGGGTCCTACGAGCAGTACTTC.